The present entry profiles one T cell receptor beta chain with its context. CDR3 length: 15 amino acids. V lost 0 bases to trimming and J lost 3 bases; unmatched junction nucleotides: 3. CDR1 MNHEY and CDR2 SVGAGI come from the germline V gene. This sample is drawn from a study of T cell changes during pregnancy in multiple sclerosis. Some clones are missing from TCRdb's copy, which holds only in-frame ones; the method was immunoSEQ multiplex PCR. The data show around 56,000 clones, over 75% seen once. This chain links TRBV6-5 with TRBJ2-3; 7 bases align to TRBD2. This TCR came from a female donor with multiple sclerosis, enrolled in a pregnancy study. The source material was peripheral blood, sampled after pregnancy. The CDR3 region is CASSYSASGTDTQYF. The CDR3 DNA sequence: TGTGCCAGCAGTTACTCGGCTAGCGGAACAGATACGCAGTATTTT.